The present T cell receptor (beta chain) was sequenced within a study of T cell responses to AZD1222 COVID-19 vaccine (dated by TCRdb to 2020 to 2023). About the full investigation: AZD1222 recipients given second doses at about 4 weeks or at about 12 weeks were pooled, since spike-specific TCR depth and breadth were not found to differ between the two schedules. TCR sequencing was performed for 230 to 250 trial participants, of whom some 200 were given two doses of AZD1222 and around 25 were given two doses of MenACWY control vaccine. Trial participants were enrolled by age into subgroups of 18-55, 56-69 and 70-plus years, and around 150, 28 and 57 TCR-sequenced participants, respectively, were included in these subgroups. The investigation overall reported the following: In the small 56-69-year group, the increase in depth fell short of significance, most likely because of low power. The vaccine-associated CD4 TCRs covered the entire spike protein, and the dominant responses fell in regions 160-218 and 743-854. Conclusions about previously exposed vaccinees were limited because only six AZD1222 recipients were SARS-CoV-2 seropositive at baseline. No day 14 peak-response samples were available, so repertoires were characterized only after the peak T cell response. Nearly half of unique spike-specific TCRs reportedly recognized epitopes outside regions mutated in the B.1.351 and B.1.1.7 variants. Most participants were white British and females outnumbered males, and the authors suggested that clonal diversity may have been underestimated. Spike-specific TCR breadth and depth rose significantly after two AZD1222 doses compared with day 0 and with MenACWY recipients.

Reading from cysteine to phenylalanine, the CDR3 counts 15 amino acids. Of the read, only the CDR3 DNA is kept; its 45 bases are in frame from base 1. Looking up the germline V gene yields CDR1 SNHLY and CDR2 FYNNEI. The trim is 0 bases for V and 4 bases for J, with a gap of 13 bases between the germline ends. Of note for this clone: There is no known antigen for this receptor. No clone much larger than this one lies a single base away; base qualities are absent.

This specimen's time point label, interpreted: baseline before first vaccination. The vaccinee samples were drawn from two UK trials, COV001 and COV002, one of which was a single-blind randomized controlled phase 2/3 trial testing AZD1222 (ChAdOx1 nCoV-19) in healthy adults. Trial participant PBMC samples were collected at day 0 and day 28 after the second dose for TCRbeta chain sequencing. The CDR3 regions of human TCRbeta chains were analyzed by immunosequencing. The paper's data handling went like this. Repertoire TCRs were checked for matches against a reference library of SARS-CoV-2-specific TCRs that had been generated using the MIRA antigen-specificity platform. Breadth was defined as the fraction of unique TCRs that were SARS-CoV-2-associated. Depth was defined as the fraction of total T cells that were SARS-CoV-2-associated. Each spike-specific TCR was assigned to its reactive spike region and to a CD4 or CD8 class using the MIRA data. Log10-transformed breadth and depth values were compared by one-way ANOVA with Sidak's multiple comparisons tests. Sourced from immuneACCESS, this table was stored by TCRdb with only in-frame sequences that have V and J called. A share of the clones is absent; for the studies checked, an unresolved V gene accounts for under half, and the remainder has no known explanation. V and J calls and clone size come straight from that table; D and trimming were deduced from the DNA. The sample profile shows 200,000 to 300,000 clones; 90% to 95% of them were found once. The ten largest clones take up roughly 0.5% of the sample.

The source is an adult in good health. Sequenced here: peripheral blood, sampled on day 0 of AZD1222 vaccination. The receptor chain draws on TRBV2 and TRBJ2-7; the D gene is perhaps TRBD1, from 5 matching bases. This receptor has the CDR3 CASSEASQGRYEQYF. The sequenced DNA is TGTGCCAGCAGTGAAGCGTCTCAGGGAAGATACGAGCAGTACTTC.